A selection of T cell receptor beta chains follows, all from one sample in a study of blood T cell repertoires in COVID-19. Profiled with immunoSEQ multiplex PCR; TCRdb holds only in-frame clones, not every one. The sample consists of fewer than 350,000 clones, 75% to 90% of them appearing once. The sequenced sample consisted of peripheral blood. Receptors originate from a woman under 40 who had recovered from COVID-19. Each CDR3 is given with its conserved first and last residue. A D gene is named only where the DNA matches it firmly. Where a row states a size, it is once, few, many or the class of an expanded clone; other rows omit it.

D: TRBD1
J: TRBJ2-5
V: TRBV9
size: once
DNA: TGTGCCAGCAGCACTAGAGACAGGGCGCAAGAGACCCAGTACTTC
CDR3: CASSTRDRAQETQYF

D: TRBD2
J: TRBJ2-1
V: TRBV10-2
size: .
DNA: TGCGCCAGCAGTGAGGTCTTAGCGGGGGGGCGGAATGAGCAGTTCTTC
CDR3: CASSEVLAGGRNEQFF

D: TRBD1
J: TRBJ1-2
V: TRBV29-1
size: .
DNA: TGCAGCGTTGAAACAGGGGCCCCCTCGGGCTACACCTTC
CDR3: CSVETGAPSGYTF

D: TRBD1
J: TRBJ2-7
V: TRBV18
size: .
DNA: TGTGCCAGCTCACGTAGGACAGGGTTAAACGAGCAGTACTTC
CDR3: CASSRRTGLNEQYF

D: TRBD2
J: TRBJ2-7
V: TRBV5-4
size: .
DNA: TGTGCCAGCAGCTTGGAAGGTAGCGGGAGGGTAGGGTACGAGCAGTACTTC
CDR3: CASSLEGSGRVGYEQYF

D: .
J: TRBJ1-5
V: TRBV27
size: .
DNA: TGTGCCAGCAGTTCGGAGAGCAATCAGCCCCAGCATTTT
CDR3: CASSSESNQPQHF

D: .
J: TRBJ2-2
V: TRBV5-6
size: .
DNA: TGTGCCAGCAGCTTGGCCGTGGCACCCATCGGGGAGCTGTTTTTT
CDR3: CASSLAVAPIGELFF

D: .
J: TRBJ1-5
V: TRBV28
size: .
DNA: TGTGCCAGCAGCCCGGGGGGGGGCGGTCAGCCCCAGCATTTT
CDR3: CASSPGGGGQPQHF

D: TRBD1
J: TRBJ2-5
V: TRBV28
size: .
DNA: TGTGCCAGCAGTGAGGACAGGGGGTTTACGAAGACCCAGTACTTC
CDR3: CASSEDRGFTKTQYF

D: .
J: TRBJ1-5
V: TRBV24-1
size: .
DNA: TGTGCCACCAAGGTCCCTGGGGGGGTCGGGAATCAGCCCCAGCATTTT
CDR3: CATKVPGGVGNQPQHF

D: TRBD1
J: TRBJ2-7
V: TRBV6-1
size: few
DNA: TGTGCCAGCAGTGAAAGTCCCGGGACAGGGTTCATGTTC
CDR3: CASSESPGTGFMF

D: .
J: TRBJ2-7
V: TRBV28
size: .
DNA: TGTGCCAGCAGCAGCGGGTCCTACGAGCAGTACTTC
CDR3: CASSSGSYEQYF

D: .
J: TRBJ2-1
V: TRBV7-2
size: .
DNA: TGTGCCAGCAGCTTAGGTGGCGGAAATCCCTACAATGAGCAGTTCTTC
CDR3: CASSLGGGNPYNEQFF

D: .
J: TRBJ2-6
V: TRBV5-6
size: .
DNA: TGTGCCAGCAGCTCAGGGGCCGGCTCTGGGGCCAACGTCCTGACTTTC
CDR3: CASSSGAGSGANVLTF

D: TRBD1
J: TRBJ1-5
V: TRBV12-5
size: once
DNA: TGTGCTAGTGGTTTGCCACGGACAGGGGGCGGGAATCAGCCCCAGCATTTT
CDR3: CASGLPRTGGGNQPQHF

D: TRBD1
J: TRBJ1-1
V: TRBV30
size: .
DNA: TGTGCCTGGAAGGGACAGTTGAACACTGAAGCTTTCTTT
CDR3: CAWKGQLNTEAFF

D: TRBD2
J: TRBJ2-3
V: TRBV5-4
size: .
DNA: TGTGCCAGCAGATTAGCGGGAGGGCGCAGAGATACGCAGTATTTT
CDR3: CASRLAGGRRDTQYF

D: TRBD1
J: TRBJ2-7
V: TRBV19
size: .
DNA: TGTGCCAGTAGTATAGGGCAGGGGGCGTACGAGCAGTACTTC
CDR3: CASSIGQGAYEQYF

D: .
J: TRBJ2-1
V: TRBV6-5
size: .
DNA: TGTGCCAGCACGGGGTTGGTTGAGCAGTTCTTC
CDR3: CASTGLVEQFF

D: .
J: TRBJ1-1
V: TRBV4-1
size: .
DNA: TGCGCCAGCAGCCAAGATTTGCAGGGCCTCGACACTGAAGCTTTCTTT
CDR3: CASSQDLQGLDTEAFF

D: TRBD2
J: TRBJ2-3
V: TRBV24-1
size: .
DNA: TGTGCCACCAGTGACCCCCTAGCGGGGGCCCAGACAGATACGCAGTATTTT
CDR3: CATSDPLAGAQTDTQYF

D: TRBD1
J: TRBJ1-2
V: TRBV15
size: .
DNA: TGTGCCACCAGCAGAGGGGGACAGGGAAGTGGCTACACCTTC
CDR3: CATSRGGQGSGYTF

D: TRBD1
J: TRBJ1-1
V: TRBV12-3/TRBV12-4
size: .
DNA: TGTGCCAGCAGTCGGACAGGGATGACTGAAGCTTTCTTT
CDR3: CASSRTGMTEAFF

D: .
J: TRBJ2-7
V: TRBV27
size: .
DNA: TGTGCCAGCAGTTTGGGGCGATCCTACGAGCAGTACTTC
CDR3: CASSLGRSYEQYF

D: .
J: TRBJ1-2
V: TRBV5-4
size: .
DNA: TGTGCCAGCAGAACCGACAGGACGTATGGCTACACCTTC
CDR3: CASRTDRTYGYTF

D: .
J: TRBJ2-1
V: TRBV14
size: .
DNA: TGTGCCAGCAGCCAAGTCGCTCTGGGGGGGCAGTTCTTC
CDR3: CASSQVALGGQFF

D: TRBD2
J: TRBJ2-7
V: TRBV18
size: .
DNA: TGTGCCAGCTCATTTGGGACTGGAACTAGCGGCTCCTACGAGCAGTACTTC
CDR3: CASSFGTGTSGSYEQYF

D: TRBD2
J: TRBJ2-1
V: TRBV5-6
size: few
DNA: TGTGCCAGCAGCTTGGCCGGGACTAGCGGGGGCAATGAGCAGTTCTTC
CDR3: CASSLAGTSGGNEQFF

D: .
J: TRBJ2-1
V: TRBV5-1
size: .
DNA: TGCGCCAGCAGCGATTCACGAGGGGGTCAGGATGAGCAGTTCTTC
CDR3: CASSDSRGGQDEQFF

D: TRBD2
J: TRBJ2-2
V: TRBV2
size: .
DNA: TGTGCCACGGGGGGGGCCCGGAACACCGGGGAGCTGTTTTTT
CDR3: CATGGARNTGELFF

D: .
J: TRBJ2-1
V: TRBV12-2
size: once
DNA: TGTGCAAGTCGCTTAGAGGGACCAACACCACAGGGGTCATACAATGAGCAGTTCTTC
CDR3: CASRLEGPTPQGSYNEQFF

D: .
J: TRBJ1-1
V: TRBV19
size: .
DNA: TGTGCCAGTGGAATGAACAGGAGATTGAACACTGAAGCTTTCTTT
CDR3: CASGMNRRLNTEAFF

D: TRBD2
J: TRBJ2-1
V: TRBV30
size: .
DNA: TGTGCCTGGAGTGAATCAAGGATAGCGGGGGGCACCTACAATGAGCAGTTCTTC
CDR3: CAWSESRIAGGTYNEQFF

D: .
J: TRBJ2-7
V: TRBV6-1
size: .
DNA: TGTGCCAGCAGTGAAACCCTCAGGAATCACGAGCAGTACTTC
CDR3: CASSETLRNHEQYF

D: .
J: TRBJ1-5
V: TRBV25-1
size: .
DNA: TGTGCCAGCAGCGGTGACAGGACGCACAATCAGCCCCAGCATTTT
CDR3: CASSGDRTHNQPQHF

D: TRBD2
J: TRBJ2-5
V: TRBV27
size: few
DNA: TGTGCCAGCAGTTCCTCCTACGGGACTAGCGGGGGGTACCAAGAGACCCAGTACTTC
CDR3: CASSSSYGTSGGYQETQYF

D: .
J: TRBJ2-2
V: TRBV4-1
size: .
DNA: TGCGCCAGCAGCCTAAACACCGGGGAGCTGTTTTTT
CDR3: CASSLNTGELFF

D: TRBD1
J: TRBJ2-1
V: TRBV6-5
size: .
DNA: TGTGCCAGCAGTTTGGACAGGGTGCATGAGCAGTTCTTC
CDR3: CASSLDRVHEQFF

D: TRBD1
J: TRBJ1-6
V: TRBV6-5
size: few
DNA: TGTGCCAGCACCAGACAGGGGGGCACCTCACCCCTCCACTTT
CDR3: CASTRQGGTSPLHF

D: TRBD2
J: TRBJ2-3
V: TRBV7-8
size: .
DNA: TGTGCCAGCAGCACTCCGACTAGCGCGCACACAGATACGCAGTATTTT
CDR3: CASSTPTSAHTDTQYF

D: TRBD1
J: TRBJ2-7
V: TRBV5-1
size: .
DNA: TGCGCCAGCAGCCGACAGGGGGCGCGGTACGAGCAGTACTTC
CDR3: CASSRQGARYEQYF

D: .
J: TRBJ1-5
V: TRBV28
size: .
DNA: TGTGCCAGCCCTCCCGTGGGGGGTCCCCGCAATCAGCCCCAGCATTTT
CDR3: CASPPVGGPRNQPQHF

D: TRBD2
J: TRBJ2-1
V: TRBV19
size: .
DNA: TGTGCCAGTAGTCCCGGGACTAGCATCAATGAGCAGTTCTTC
CDR3: CASSPGTSINEQFF

D: TRBD2
J: TRBJ2-3
V: TRBV29-1
size: .
DNA: TGCAGCGTTGAAGGGCGGGGAGCGGGGGGCATTAGCACAGATACGCAGTATTTT
CDR3: CSVEGRGAGGISTDTQYF

D: .
J: TRBJ2-4
V: TRBV3-1/TRBV3-2
size: .
DNA: TGTGCCAGCAGCCCCGTACAGCCTGCCAAAAACATTCAGTACTTC
CDR3: CASSPVQPAKNIQYF

D: .
J: TRBJ2-1
V: TRBV19
size: .
DNA: TGTGCCAGTAGTGTCACAGGACCCTCGGATTACAATGAGCAGTTCTTC
CDR3: CASSVTGPSDYNEQFF

D: TRBD1
J: TRBJ1-6
V: TRBV30
size: few
DNA: TGTGCCTGGAGGCTGACAGGGCCCCGGCCCCTCCACTTT
CDR3: CAWRLTGPRPLHF

D: .
J: TRBJ2-7
V: TRBV2
size: .
DNA: TGTGCCAGCACGATAGACAAGAAGGCTTACGAGCAGTACTTC
CDR3: CASTIDKKAYEQYF

D: .
J: TRBJ2-3
V: TRBV19
size: .
DNA: TGTGCCACCTTGGGGGGGGCTATCCCAGATACGCAGTATTTT
CDR3: CATLGGAIPDTQYF

D: .
J: TRBJ2-1
V: TRBV5-1
size: .
DNA: TGCGCCAGCAGTCCGACTGTGACGGGATCGACCTACAATGAGCAGTTCTTC
CDR3: CASSPTVTGSTYNEQFF

D: .
J: TRBJ1-2
V: TRBV3-1/TRBV3-2
size: .
DNA: TGTGCCAGCAGCCAACTATCCAACTATGGCTACACCTTC
CDR3: CASSQLSNYGYTF

D: .
J: TRBJ1-6
V: TRBV4-3
size: few
DNA: TGCGCCAGCAGCCAAGAGAAGCGGAGCTATAATTCACCCCTCCACTTT
CDR3: CASSQEKRSYNSPLHF

D: TRBD2
J: TRBJ2-6
V: TRBV15
size: .
DNA: TGTGCCACCAGCAGCCTAGCGGGGGCTGCGTCTGGGGCCAACGTCCTGACTTTC
CDR3: CATSSLAGAASGANVLTF

D: TRBD1
J: TRBJ1-1
V: TRBV19
size: .
DNA: TGTGCCAGTAGTCTTGGGACAGGGGTAGTTGGAGCTTTCTTT
CDR3: CASSLGTGVVGAFF

D: .
J: TRBJ2-3
V: TRBV4-3
size: .
DNA: TGCGCCAGCAGCCAAGGGACTTCTTCTAGCACAGATACGCAGTATTTT
CDR3: CASSQGTSSSTDTQYF

D: TRBD1
J: TRBJ1-1
V: TRBV19
size: .
DNA: TGTGCCAGTAGTGCGACAGGGGGCAGGAACACTGAAGCTTTCTTT
CDR3: CASSATGGRNTEAFF

D: TRBD1
J: TRBJ2-7
V: TRBV10-1
size: .
DNA: TGCGCCAGCAGTGAATTACAGGGGCTCATGTACTTC
CDR3: CASSELQGLMYF

D: TRBD2
J: TRBJ2-2
V: TRBV4-3
size: .
DNA: TGCGCCAGCAGCCAAGGGATCCAGCGGGAGGGCGTTCCGCACACCGGGGAGCTGTTTTTT
CDR3: CASSQGIQREGVPHTGELFF

D: .
J: TRBJ1-3
V: TRBV29-1
size: .
DNA: TGCAGCGTTGAACAGGGGAGCTTCTCTGGAAACACCATATATTTT
CDR3: CSVEQGSFSGNTIYF

D: TRBD1
J: TRBJ1-1
V: TRBV3-1/TRBV3-2
size: .
DNA: TGTGCCAGCAGCCATGGGACAGGGGACACTGAAGCTTTCTTT
CDR3: CASSHGTGDTEAFF